This T cell receptor (beta chain) was sequenced during a study of identical twins (dated by TCRdb to the mid-2010s). Notes on the research overall: The study deep-sequenced TCR alpha and beta repertoires from monozygotic twins, unrelated adults of various ages and cord blood to test whether fetal clonotypes persist. To rule out contamination, the twin experiments were replicated at different times with different library preparation protocols. Here is what the overall study found, with its caveats: Fewer insertions were carried by abundant cord blood beta clonotypes, a similar but weaker trend appeared in young adult naive repertoires, and no such trend appeared in memory repertoires. Because the same donors could not be followed over many years, the conclusions depended on cross-sectional statistical analysis. Out-of-frame TCR alpha sharing in monozygotic twins was systematically underestimated by recombination models, whereas sharing between unrelated individuals was in agreement with the recombination models. Zero-insertion analyses could be partly confounded by invariant T cells such as MAIT and iNKT, though diverse VJ usage argued against such confounding for most clonotypes. Compared with coincidental sharing between unrelated individuals, out-of-frame TCR alpha sequences shared between twins had an excess of sequences with low generation probability. In beta out-of-frame sequences, excess twin sharing was weaker, because having fewer shared sequences lowered the signal-to-noise ratio.

The protocol used for the library was 5' RACE. For sequencing, an Illumina HiSeq 2000 was employed. A universal primer binding site was added through template switching, and the final cDNA carried a unique molecular identifier so that TCR cDNA molecules could be counted accurately. First-strand cDNA for TCR alpha and beta chains was synthesized from specific primers in the conserved constant-segment region. To control for contamination, every cDNA library was double barcoded, receiving both a SMART-Mk sample barcode and Illumina barcodes. TruSeq adapter sequences, together with Illumina sample barcodes, were added in two successive PCR steps. The TCR alpha and beta cDNA libraries were sequenced on the Illumina HiSeq platform using custom primers. The source study handled its data this way. Raw reads were processed with MiGEC to extract unique molecular identifiers, and MiXCR was used to determine CDR3 positions. Recombination models were inferred per individual with the repgenHMM and IGoR tools using an EM algorithm. Shared clonotypes were analyzed with the tcR package in R, and sharing was normalized by the product of cloneset sizes. Out-of-frame nonproductive sequences were analyzed to study raw recombination free of thymic and clonal selection effects. TCRdb reanalyzed the raw reads on its own, using fastp at Q25 for trimming and MiXCR for clone calling, and kept in-frame beta chains. Rows matching on CDR3 protein sequence are summarized as one entry with the most common DNA and genes. TCRdb, not the original authors, processed these V and J calls. This sample holds roughly 200,000 distinct CDR3 sequences; roughly 15% were observed only once. Of the sample, 35% to 45% is held by the ten largest clones.

CDR1 and CDR2 (SGHRS, YFSETQ) derive from the germline V gene. The CDR3 runs 14 amino acids, cysteine and phenylalanine included. Solely the CDR3 DNA is kept, with 42 bases framed from the first base. V and J are trimmed by 0 bases and 6 bases, and the gene matches miss 3 bases of the junction. Every donor in the study was a healthy Caucasian. Three pairs of female monozygotic twins, all aged 18 to 29 years, made up the twin cohort. CD4+ and CD8+ T cell populations were isolated with positive isolation kits from Invitrogen. Comment on this clonotype: What antigen it recognizes has not been identified. The input lacks base qualities; no much larger clone sits a single base away.

This sample was also put to use in a study of T cells expressing NK-cell markers. As that second paper reports: Several donors provided sorted CD3+CD56+NKG2C+, CD3+CD56+NKG2C- and CD3+CD56-NKG2C+ T-cell subsets, whose TCR beta-chain repertoires were profiled. Among the eight sequenced donors, only one was HCMV-seronegative, while the other seven were HCMV-seropositive. To restrict sorting to alphabetaTCR-expressing T cells, an anti-gammadeltaTCR antibody was added in several experiments. In six donors, the dominant CD3+CD56+NKG2C+ clonotypes were found to rank among the top 10 CD8+ clonotypes and to make up roughly 1.0-7.5% of CD8+ T cells. Those dominant clonotypes were again the most abundant among CD3+CD56-NKG2C+ cells in a few donors, at about 25-65%. It remained unclear whether the expanded NKG2C-expressing T cell clones were specific for HCMV antigens. All eight donors whose samples were sequenced were randomly selected healthy volunteers, three of them men and five women. HCMV serostatus was determined by detecting HCMV-specific IgG in serum with a commercial ELISA kit. MIGEC handled demultiplexing of the reads and grouping by UMI, while MiTCR was used to assemble and quantify clonotypes. To remove erroneous sequences, TCR cDNA sequences were retained only when supported by two or more reads. The tcR package was used for downstream repertoire analysis, and clonotypes were matched across fractions by CDR3 nucleotide sequence plus V segment. VDJmatch was used to annotate antigen specificity against VDJdb, with one amino acid substitution allowed in CDR3.

This sequence was found in a young woman in good health. The V and J segments used are TRBV5-1 and TRBJ2-1, with 7 junctional bases fitting TRBD2. The sequencing sample was made of CD8+ T cells sorted from blood. The bases read TGCGCCAGCAGCTTGGATCTAGCGGCCAATGAGCAGTTCTTC. It translates to CASSLDLAANEQFF.